These T cell receptor beta chains were read from a single sample in a study of blood T cells in healthy people across ages. Using its own MiXCR run on the 5' RACE reads, TCRdb lists one record per CDR3 protein. The table includes some 1.4 million distinct CDR3 sequences, approximately 40% detected once. Source material: blood. The receptors originated from a woman aged 18-29 years in good health. Each CDR3 is given with its conserved first and last residue. The order of the fields is D gene, V gene, J gene, clone size, CDR3 DNA, CDR3 protein. The D gene is left open where the match is weak. The size entry is marked missing in some rows and otherwise reads once, few, many or a size class.

d_gene: NA
v_gene: TRBV6-6
j_gene: TRBJ2-7
abundance: NA
CDR3nt: TGTGCCAGCAGGCTTTGGGACAACCAAGGAACCTACTACGAGCAGTACTTC
CDR3aa: CASRLWDNQGTYYEQYF

d_gene: NA
v_gene: TRBV5-1
j_gene: TRBJ2-1
abundance: NA
CDR3nt: TGCGCCAGCAGCTTAATTGTTGGGCCGAGCTCCTACAATGAGCAGTTCTTC
CDR3aa: CASSLIVGPSSYNEQFF

d_gene: NA
v_gene: TRBV4-1
j_gene: TRBJ2-3
abundance: few
CDR3nt: TGCGCCAGCAGCCAAGGACAGGTCTACACAGATACGCAGTATTTT
CDR3aa: CASSQGQVYTDTQYF

d_gene: NA
v_gene: TRBV6-5
j_gene: TRBJ2-5
abundance: few
CDR3nt: TGTGCCAGCAGTGGTGTGGGGGCCGCTAGGGAGACCCAGTACTTC
CDR3aa: CASSGVGAARETQYF

d_gene: NA
v_gene: TRBV20-1
j_gene: TRBJ2-3
abundance: NA
CDR3nt: TGCAGTGCTAGGCGAGGTTTCGCAGATACGCAGTATTTT
CDR3aa: CSARRGFADTQYF

d_gene: TRBD2
v_gene: TRBV19
j_gene: TRBJ2-7
abundance: few
CDR3nt: TGTGCCAGTAGTATTCTCGGTGGACTAGCGGGAGCTTACGAGCAGTACTTC
CDR3aa: CASSILGGLAGAYEQYF

d_gene: TRBD2
v_gene: TRBV28
j_gene: TRBJ2-7
abundance: NA
CDR3nt: TGTGCCAGCAGCCTCTGGTGGACGGGGGGGAGCTCCTACGAGCAGTACTTC
CDR3aa: CASSLWWTGGSSYEQYF

d_gene: NA
v_gene: TRBV10-2
j_gene: TRBJ2-5
abundance: few
CDR3nt: TGCGCCAGCGCGGGTGGGGTGTCGGAGACCCAGTACTTC
CDR3aa: CASAGGVSETQYF

d_gene: TRBD1
v_gene: TRBV7-2
j_gene: TRBJ2-7
abundance: few
CDR3nt: TGTGCCAGCAGCGCCCCATTCAAGGGGGGACAGGGTTTCTACGAGCAGTACTTC
CDR3aa: CASSAPFKGGQGFYEQYF

d_gene: NA
v_gene: TRBV30
j_gene: TRBJ2-1
abundance: NA
CDR3nt: TGTGCCTGGGACTTCACGGCCGGCAATGAGCAGTTCTTC
CDR3aa: CAWDFTAGNEQFF

d_gene: NA
v_gene: TRBV20-1
j_gene: TRBJ1-6
abundance: NA
CDR3nt: TGCAGTGCCAGGGACCCGGGGGAAGGGAATTCACCCCTCCACTTT
CDR3aa: CSARDPGEGNSPLHF

d_gene: TRBD2
v_gene: TRBV24-1
j_gene: TRBJ2-1
abundance: NA
CDR3nt: TGTGCCACCAGTGATCCCACCCATGAGCGGGAGTTAACCAATGAGCAGTTCTTC
CDR3aa: CATSDPTHERELTNEQFF

d_gene: NA
v_gene: TRBV6-5
j_gene: TRBJ1-4
abundance: NA
CDR3nt: TGTGCCAGCAGTATTTCAGGGGACGGTGAAAAACTGTTTTTT
CDR3aa: CASSISGDGEKLFF

d_gene: NA
v_gene: TRBV20-1
j_gene: TRBJ2-5
abundance: NA
CDR3nt: TGCAGTGCTAGTGGGACTCAGGAGACCCAGTACTTC
CDR3aa: CSASGTQETQYF

d_gene: NA
v_gene: TRBV7-9
j_gene: TRBJ1-2
abundance: NA
CDR3nt: TGTGCCAGCAGCTCCGTCGCCGGGCGGCAAGGATGGTACACCTTC
CDR3aa: CASSSVAGRQGWYTF

d_gene: NA
v_gene: TRBV14
j_gene: TRBJ2-6
abundance: NA
CDR3nt: TGTGCCAGCAGCCAAGATCCGGGACGCCCGTCTGGGGCCAACGTCCTGACTTTC
CDR3aa: CASSQDPGRPSGANVLTF

d_gene: NA
v_gene: TRBV4-1
j_gene: TRBJ1-5
abundance: NA
CDR3nt: TGCGCCAGGACGTCAGGGCGGAGACAGCCCCAGCATTTT
CDR3aa: CARTSGRRQPQHF

d_gene: NA
v_gene: TRBV6-5
j_gene: TRBJ1-6
abundance: few
CDR3nt: TGTGCCAGCAGTTACGGTATGGAGTTCGGGAATTCACCCCTCCACTTT
CDR3aa: CASSYGMEFGNSPLHF

d_gene: NA
v_gene: TRBV6-6
j_gene: TRBJ1-4
abundance: NA
CDR3nt: TGTGCCAGCACCCCGACAGGATGGGAGATTGAAAAACTGTTTTTT
CDR3aa: CASTPTGWEIEKLFF

d_gene: NA
v_gene: TRBV20-1
j_gene: TRBJ2-4
abundance: NA
CDR3nt: TGCAGTGCTTCTGACTTGGGAAACATTCAGTACTTC
CDR3aa: CSASDLGNIQYF

d_gene: TRBD2
v_gene: TRBV7-9
j_gene: TRBJ2-7
abundance: NA
CDR3nt: TGTGCCAGCAGCTTAGTGTCTAGCGGGAGGGCCGGCGAGCAGTACTTC
CDR3aa: CASSLVSSGRAGEQYF

d_gene: TRBD1
v_gene: TRBV10-1
j_gene: TRBJ2-3
abundance: NA
CDR3nt: TGCGCCAGCAGCGCGGGACAGGGTCCAGATACGCAGTATTTT
CDR3aa: CASSAGQGPDTQYF

d_gene: TRBD2
v_gene: TRBV12-3/TRBV12-4
j_gene: TRBJ2-3
abundance: NA
CDR3nt: TGTGCCAGCAGTGTCGGGGGGGCCGGAGATATGCAGTATTTT
CDR3aa: CASSVGGAGDMQYF

d_gene: NA
v_gene: TRBV10-3
j_gene: TRBJ1-1
abundance: NA
CDR3nt: TGTGCCATCAGTGAGACCACTGAAGCTTTCTTT
CDR3aa: CAISETTEAFF

d_gene: NA
v_gene: TRBV30
j_gene: TRBJ2-1
abundance: NA
CDR3nt: TGTGCCTGGAGTGCAGTTCAGTGGCGGCAGTTCTTC
CDR3aa: CAWSAVQWRQFF

d_gene: NA
v_gene: TRBV7-2
j_gene: TRBJ2-1
abundance: many
CDR3nt: TGTGCCAGCAGCTTATACGGGGAGTGGAATGAGCAGTTCTTC
CDR3aa: CASSLYGEWNEQFF

d_gene: TRBD1
v_gene: TRBV29-1
j_gene: TRBJ2-2
abundance: once
CDR3nt: TGCAGCGTTGAAGGACAGGGGGCGATCACCGGGGAGCTGTTTTTT
CDR3aa: CSVEGQGAITGELFF

d_gene: NA
v_gene: TRBV20-1
j_gene: TRBJ2-1
abundance: NA
CDR3nt: TGCAGTGCTATTCTCCCTGACGGGCGCGCCTACAATGAGCAGTTCTTC
CDR3aa: CSAILPDGRAYNEQFF

d_gene: NA
v_gene: TRBV29-1
j_gene: TRBJ1-2
abundance: NA
CDR3nt: TGCAGCGTTGGCCGGGACCCCGGTGGAAGGGACTATGGCTACACCTTC
CDR3aa: CSVGRDPGGRDYGYTF